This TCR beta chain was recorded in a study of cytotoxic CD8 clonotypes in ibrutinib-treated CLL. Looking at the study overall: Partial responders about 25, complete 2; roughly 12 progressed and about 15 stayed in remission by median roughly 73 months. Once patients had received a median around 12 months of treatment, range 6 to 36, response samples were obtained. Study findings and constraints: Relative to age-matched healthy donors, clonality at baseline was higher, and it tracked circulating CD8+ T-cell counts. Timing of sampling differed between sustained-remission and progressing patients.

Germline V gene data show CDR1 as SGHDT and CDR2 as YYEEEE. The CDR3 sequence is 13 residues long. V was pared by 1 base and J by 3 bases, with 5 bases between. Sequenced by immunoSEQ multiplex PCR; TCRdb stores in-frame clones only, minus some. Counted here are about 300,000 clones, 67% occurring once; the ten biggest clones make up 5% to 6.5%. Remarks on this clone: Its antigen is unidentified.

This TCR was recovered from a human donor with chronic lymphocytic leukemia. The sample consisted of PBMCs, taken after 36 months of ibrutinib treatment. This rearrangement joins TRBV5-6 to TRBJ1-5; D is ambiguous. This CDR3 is CASSLYLNQPQHF. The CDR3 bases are TGTGCCAGCAGCTTGTACCTCAATCAGCCCCAGCATTTT.